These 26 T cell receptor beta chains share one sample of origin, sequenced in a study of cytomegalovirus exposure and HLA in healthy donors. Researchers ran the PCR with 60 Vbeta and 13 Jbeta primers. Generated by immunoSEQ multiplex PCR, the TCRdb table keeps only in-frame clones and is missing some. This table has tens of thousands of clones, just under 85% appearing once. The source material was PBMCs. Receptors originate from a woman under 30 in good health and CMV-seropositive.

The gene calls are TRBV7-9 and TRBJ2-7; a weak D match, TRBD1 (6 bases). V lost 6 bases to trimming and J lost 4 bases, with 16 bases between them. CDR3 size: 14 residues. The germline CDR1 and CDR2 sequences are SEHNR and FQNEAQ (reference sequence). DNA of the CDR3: TGTGCCAGCAGGGGTGGACAGATGGCTTACGAGCAGTACTTC. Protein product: CASRGGQMAYEQYF.

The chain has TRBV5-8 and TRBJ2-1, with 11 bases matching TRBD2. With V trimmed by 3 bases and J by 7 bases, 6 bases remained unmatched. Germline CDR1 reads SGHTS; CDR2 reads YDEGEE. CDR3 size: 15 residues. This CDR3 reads CASSSGLAGRNEQFF. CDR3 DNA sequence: TGTGCCAGCAGCTCAGGACTAGCGGGTCGTAATGAGCAGTTCTTC.

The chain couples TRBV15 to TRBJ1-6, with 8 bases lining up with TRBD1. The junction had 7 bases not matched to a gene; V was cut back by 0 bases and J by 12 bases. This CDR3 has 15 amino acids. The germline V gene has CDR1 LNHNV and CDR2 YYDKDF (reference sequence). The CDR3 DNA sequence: TGTGCCACCAGCAGAGACAAGACAGGGGTAAAACCCCTCCACTTT. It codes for CATSRDKTGVKPLHF.

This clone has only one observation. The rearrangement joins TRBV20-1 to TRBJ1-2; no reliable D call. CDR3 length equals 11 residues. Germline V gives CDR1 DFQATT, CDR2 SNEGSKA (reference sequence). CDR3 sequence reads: CRPLRNYGYTF. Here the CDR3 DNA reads TGCAGGCCTTTACGGAACTATGGCTACACCTTC.

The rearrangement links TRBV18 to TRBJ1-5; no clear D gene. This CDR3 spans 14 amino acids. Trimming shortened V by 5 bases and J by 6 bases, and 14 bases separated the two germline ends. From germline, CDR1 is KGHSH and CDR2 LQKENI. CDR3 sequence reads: CASSSQVDRQPQHF. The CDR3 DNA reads TGTGCCAGCTCATCGCAGGTGGATCGTCAGCCCCAGCATTTT.

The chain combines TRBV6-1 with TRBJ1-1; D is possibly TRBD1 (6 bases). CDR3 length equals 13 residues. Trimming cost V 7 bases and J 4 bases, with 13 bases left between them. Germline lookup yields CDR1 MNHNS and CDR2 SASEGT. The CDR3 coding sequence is TGTGCCAGCATCCGAGGGGGATTCACTGAAGCTTTCTTT. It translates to CASIRGGFTEAFF.

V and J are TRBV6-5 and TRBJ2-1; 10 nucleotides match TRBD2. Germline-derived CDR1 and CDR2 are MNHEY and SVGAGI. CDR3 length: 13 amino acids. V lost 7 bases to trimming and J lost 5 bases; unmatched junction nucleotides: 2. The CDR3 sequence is CASKGLAHNEQFF. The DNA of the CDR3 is TGTGCCAGCAAGGGACTAGCGCACAATGAGCAGTTCTTC.

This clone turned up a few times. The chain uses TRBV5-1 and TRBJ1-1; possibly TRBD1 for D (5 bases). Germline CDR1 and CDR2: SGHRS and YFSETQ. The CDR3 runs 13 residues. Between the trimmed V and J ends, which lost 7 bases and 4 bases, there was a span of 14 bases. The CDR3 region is CASGRDSGTEAFF. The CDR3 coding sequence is TGCGCCAGCGGCCGGGACTCCGGCACTGAAGCTTTCTTT. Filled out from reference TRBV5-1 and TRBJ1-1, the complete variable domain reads KAGVTQTPRYLIKTRGQQVTLSCSPISGHRSVSWYQQTPGQGLQFLFEYFSETQRNKGNFPGRFSGRQFSNSRSEMNVSTLELGDSALYLCASGRDSGTEAFFGQGTRLTVV.

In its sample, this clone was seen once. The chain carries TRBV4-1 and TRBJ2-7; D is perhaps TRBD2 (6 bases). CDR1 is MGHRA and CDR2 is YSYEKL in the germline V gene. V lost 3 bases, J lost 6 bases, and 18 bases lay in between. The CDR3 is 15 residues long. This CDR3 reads CASSHPTSGKPEQYF. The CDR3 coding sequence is TGCGCCAGCAGCCACCCGACTAGTGGGAAACCCGAGCAGTACTTC.

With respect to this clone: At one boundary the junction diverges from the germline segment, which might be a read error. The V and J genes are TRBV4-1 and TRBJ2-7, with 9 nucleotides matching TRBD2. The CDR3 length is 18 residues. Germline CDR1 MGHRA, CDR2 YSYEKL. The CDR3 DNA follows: TGCGCCATCAGCCAGCGCCGGGACAGCTACGCGACTAGCGGCGAGCAGTACTTC. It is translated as CAISQRRDSYATSGEQYF.

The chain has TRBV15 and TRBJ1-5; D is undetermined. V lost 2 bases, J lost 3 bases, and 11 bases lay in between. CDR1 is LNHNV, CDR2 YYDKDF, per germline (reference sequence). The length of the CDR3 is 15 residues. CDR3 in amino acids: CATSRSETTNQPQHF. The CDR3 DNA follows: TGTGCCACCAGCAGAAGTGAGACTACCAATCAGCCCCAGCATTTT.

The CDR3 DNA follows: TGTGCCAGCAGTTGGGCAGGGGGATCCTATGGCTACACCTTC. Its protein product is CASSWAGGSYGYTF. This chain connects TRBV6-5 to TRBJ1-2, with 7 nucleotides matching TRBD1. In germline, CDR1 is MNHEY, CDR2 SVGAGI. J lost 4 bases, V lost 4 bases, and 6 bases had no gene match. The CDR3 sequence is 14 residues long.

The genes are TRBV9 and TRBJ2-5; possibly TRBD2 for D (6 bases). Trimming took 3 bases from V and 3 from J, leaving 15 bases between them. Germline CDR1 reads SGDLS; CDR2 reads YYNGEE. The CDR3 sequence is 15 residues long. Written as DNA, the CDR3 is TGTGCCAGCAGCGCCCGCGGGGCTGGTGAAGAGACCCAGTACTTC. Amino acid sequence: CASSARGAGEETQYF.

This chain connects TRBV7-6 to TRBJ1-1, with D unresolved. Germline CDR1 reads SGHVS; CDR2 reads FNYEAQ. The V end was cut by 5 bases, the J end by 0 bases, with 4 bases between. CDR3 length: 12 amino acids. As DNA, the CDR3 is TGTGCCAGCAGCCTCTTGAACACTGAAGCTTTCTTT. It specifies CASSLLNTEAFF. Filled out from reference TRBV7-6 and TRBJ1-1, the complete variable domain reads GAGVSQSPRYKVTKRGQDVALRCDPISGHVSLYWYRQALGQGPEFLTYFNYEAQQDKSGLPNDRFSAERPEGSISTLTIQRTEQRDSAMYRCASSLLNTEAFFGQGTRLTVV.

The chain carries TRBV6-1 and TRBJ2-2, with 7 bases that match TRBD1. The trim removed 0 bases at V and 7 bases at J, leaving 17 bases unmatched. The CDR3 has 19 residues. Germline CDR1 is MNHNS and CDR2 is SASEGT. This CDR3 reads CASSEALHRGPGSYGELFF. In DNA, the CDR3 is TGTGCCAGCAGTGAAGCGCTTCACAGGGGCCCTGGTTCCTACGGGGAGCTGTTTTTT.

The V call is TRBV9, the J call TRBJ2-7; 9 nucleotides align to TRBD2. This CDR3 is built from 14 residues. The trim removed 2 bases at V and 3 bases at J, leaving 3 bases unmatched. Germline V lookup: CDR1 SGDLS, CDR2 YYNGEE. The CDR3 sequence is CASSVFSGSYEQYF. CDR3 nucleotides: TGTGCCAGCAGCGTCTTTAGCGGGAGCTACGAGCAGTACTTC.

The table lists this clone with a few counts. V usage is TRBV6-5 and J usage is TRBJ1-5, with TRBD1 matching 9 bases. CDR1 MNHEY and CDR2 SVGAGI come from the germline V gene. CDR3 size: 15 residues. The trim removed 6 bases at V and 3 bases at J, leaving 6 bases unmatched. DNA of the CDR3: TGTGCCAGCAGATCGGACAGGGGTTTCAATCAGCCCCAGCATTTT. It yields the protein CASRSDRGFNQPQHF.

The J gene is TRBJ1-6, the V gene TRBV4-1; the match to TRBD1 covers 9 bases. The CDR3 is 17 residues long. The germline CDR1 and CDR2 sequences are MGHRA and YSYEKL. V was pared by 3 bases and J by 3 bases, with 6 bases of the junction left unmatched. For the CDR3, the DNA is TGCGCCAGCAGCCATCCGGGACAGGGAGACTATAATTCACCCCTCCACTTT. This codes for CASSHPGQGDYNSPLHF.

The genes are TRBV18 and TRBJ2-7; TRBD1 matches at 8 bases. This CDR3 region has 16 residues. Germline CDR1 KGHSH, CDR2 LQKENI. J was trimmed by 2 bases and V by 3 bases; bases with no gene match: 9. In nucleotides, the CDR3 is TGTGCCAGCTCACCCGAGGGGAGGACAGGGACCTACGAGCAGTACTTC. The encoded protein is CASSPEGRTGTYEQYF.

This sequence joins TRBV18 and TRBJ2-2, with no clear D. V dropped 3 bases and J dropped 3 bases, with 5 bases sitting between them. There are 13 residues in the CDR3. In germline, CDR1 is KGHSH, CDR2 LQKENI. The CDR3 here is CASSPPYTGELFF. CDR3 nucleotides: TGTGCCAGCTCACCTCCCTACACCGGGGAGCTGTTTTTT.

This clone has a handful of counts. The CDR3, as DNA: TGTGCAAGTCGCTTGGGGGCGCATTCACCCCTCCACTTT. Its translation is CASRLGAHSPLHF. The chain combines TRBV12-2 with TRBJ1-6; the D call TRBD1 from the table was never checked on the DNA. TRBV12-2 corresponds to a pseudogene. This CDR3 comprises 13 residues.

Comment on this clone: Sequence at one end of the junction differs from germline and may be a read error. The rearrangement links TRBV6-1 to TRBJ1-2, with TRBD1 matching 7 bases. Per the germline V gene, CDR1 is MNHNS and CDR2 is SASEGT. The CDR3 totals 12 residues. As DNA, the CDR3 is TGTGCCAGCAGTGAACTATTCCGGGACAGTTTCTTC. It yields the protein CASSELFRDSFF.

The chain's CDR3 is CASSRRVADSTDTQYF. The DNA for the CDR3 is TGCGCCAGCAGCCGGCGGGTAGCAGACAGCACAGATACGCAGTATTTT. This sequence joins TRBV5-1 and TRBJ2-3; D is perhaps TRBD2 (5 bases). Trimming left V 4 bases short and J 0 bases short, with 15 bases between. Germline assignment: CDR1 SGHRS and CDR2 YFSETQ. The CDR3 sequence is 16 residues long.

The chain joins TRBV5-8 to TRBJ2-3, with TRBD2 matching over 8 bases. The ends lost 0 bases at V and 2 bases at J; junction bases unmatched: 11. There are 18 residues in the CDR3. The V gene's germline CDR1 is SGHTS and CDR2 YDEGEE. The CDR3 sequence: CASSLVSSGGAFTDTQYF. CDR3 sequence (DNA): TGTGCCAGCAGCTTGGTATCCTCCGGGGGGGCCTTCACAGATACGCAGTATTTT.

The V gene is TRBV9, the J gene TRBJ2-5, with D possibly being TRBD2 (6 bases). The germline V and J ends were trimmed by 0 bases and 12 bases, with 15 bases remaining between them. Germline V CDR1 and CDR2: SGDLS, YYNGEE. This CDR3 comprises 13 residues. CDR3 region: CASSVDGLGTEYF. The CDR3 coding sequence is TGTGCCAGCAGCGTAGATGGCCTAGGGACTGAGTACTTC. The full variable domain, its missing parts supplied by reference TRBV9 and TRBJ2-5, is DSGVTQTPKHLITATGQRVTLRCSPRSGDLSVYWYQQSLDQGLQFLIQYYNGEERAKGNILERFSAQQFPDLHSELNLSSLELGDSALYFCASSVDGLGTEYFGPGTRLLVL.

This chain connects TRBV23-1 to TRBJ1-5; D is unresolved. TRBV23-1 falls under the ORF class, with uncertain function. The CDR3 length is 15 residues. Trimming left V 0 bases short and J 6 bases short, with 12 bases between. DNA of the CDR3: TGCGCCAGCAGTCAATCATGGGAGGATCCTCAGCCCCAGCATTTT. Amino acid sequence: CASSQSWEDPQPQHF.